These T cell receptor beta chains were read from a single sample in a study of blood T cell repertoires in COVID-19. Assay used: immunoSEQ multiplex PCR; TCRdb lists only in-frame clones, some missing. Of roughly 200,000 clones in the sample, 88% were seen once. The specimen was peripheral blood. The receptors originated from a man between 65 and 79 years old with acute or convalescent COVID-19. CDR3s include the opening cysteine and the closing phenylalanine or tryptophan. The D gene is left open where the match is weak. A row's size may be missing; if present it is once, few, many or a size class.

CDR3nt: TGCAGCGTTGTTACAGGGGCCTTTAGGTATGGCTACACCTTC
CDR3aa: CSVVTGAFRYGYTF
d_gene: TRBD1
v_gene: TRBV29-1
j_gene: TRBJ1-2
abundance: -

CDR3nt: TGTGCCAGCAGTTATTTCGGTACTAGCGGGAGTTACGAGCAGTACTTC
CDR3aa: CASSYFGTSGSYEQYF
d_gene: TRBD2
v_gene: TRBV6-2/TRBV6-3
j_gene: TRBJ2-7
abundance: -

CDR3nt: TGTGCCAGCAGCGTAGATAGACAGATGAACACTGAAGCTTTCTTT
CDR3aa: CASSVDRQMNTEAFF
d_gene: -
v_gene: TRBV9
j_gene: TRBJ1-1
abundance: -

CDR3nt: TGCGCCAGCAGCCAAAAGACGGAGGCTAGCAATCAGCCCCAGCATTTT
CDR3aa: CASSQKTEASNQPQHF
d_gene: -
v_gene: TRBV4-1
j_gene: TRBJ1-5
abundance: -

CDR3nt: TGTGCCAGCTCACCGATAGCGGGAACTACCTACGAGCAGTACTTC
CDR3aa: CASSPIAGTTYEQYF
d_gene: TRBD2
v_gene: TRBV18
j_gene: TRBJ2-7
abundance: -

CDR3nt: TGTGCCAGCAGTGGAATAGTATCCCCCCGCGAGCAGTACTTC
CDR3aa: CASSGIVSPREQYF
d_gene: -
v_gene: TRBV2
j_gene: TRBJ2-7
abundance: -

CDR3nt: TGTGCCAGCAGCTTAAGAACTAGCGGGAGCAATGAGCAGTTCTTC
CDR3aa: CASSLRTSGSNEQFF
d_gene: TRBD2
v_gene: TRBV7-9
j_gene: TRBJ2-1
abundance: -

CDR3nt: TGTGCCAGTAGTGGAGCGGGAGGGTTCCGGGAGACCCAGTACTTC
CDR3aa: CASSGAGGFRETQYF
d_gene: TRBD2
v_gene: TRBV19
j_gene: TRBJ2-5
abundance: -

CDR3nt: TGTGCCAGCAGCTACAGGGGCTCAAATGAAAAACTGTTTTTT
CDR3aa: CASSYRGSNEKLFF
d_gene: TRBD1
v_gene: TRBV5-6
j_gene: TRBJ1-4
abundance: few

CDR3nt: TGCGCCAGCAGCTTGGATGGACAGTCTCTCGAAGCTTTCTTT
CDR3aa: CASSLDGQSLEAFF
d_gene: -
v_gene: TRBV5-1
j_gene: TRBJ1-1
abundance: -

CDR3nt: TGTGCCAGCAGTAAGGGGTACGGCTACACCTTC
CDR3aa: CASSKGYGYTF
d_gene: -
v_gene: TRBV27
j_gene: TRBJ1-2
abundance: -

CDR3nt: TGTGCCTGGAGTGTACCCCAGATTGACACCGGGGAGCTGTTTTTT
CDR3aa: CAWSVPQIDTGELFF
d_gene: -
v_gene: TRBV30
j_gene: TRBJ2-2
abundance: -

CDR3nt: TGTGCCTGGAGTTATCGAGGAGGGACTGAAGCTTTCTTT
CDR3aa: CAWSYRGGTEAFF
d_gene: -
v_gene: TRBV30
j_gene: TRBJ1-1
abundance: -

CDR3nt: TGTGCCAGCAGTGAGGCGGGCGGAAGATCAGATACGCAGTATTTT
CDR3aa: CASSEAGGRSDTQYF
d_gene: -
v_gene: TRBV6-4
j_gene: TRBJ2-3
abundance: few

CDR3nt: TGTGCCAGCAGCTTAGCACCGGGACAGAGAACCGGGGAGCTGTTTTTT
CDR3aa: CASSLAPGQRTGELFF
d_gene: TRBD1
v_gene: TRBV7-9
j_gene: TRBJ2-2
abundance: -

CDR3nt: TGCGCCAGCAGCTTGGAGCGCTGGAACACTGAAGCTTTCTTT
CDR3aa: CASSLERWNTEAFF
d_gene: -
v_gene: TRBV5-1
j_gene: TRBJ1-1
abundance: -

CDR3nt: TGTGCCAGCAGCGGGATGGACAGCTCCTACGAGCAGTACTTC
CDR3aa: CASSGMDSSYEQYF
d_gene: -
v_gene: TRBV6-1
j_gene: TRBJ2-7
abundance: -

CDR3nt: TGTGCCAGCAGTTACGGGGGAGCGGGAGGAAAGAATGAGCAGTTCTTC
CDR3aa: CASSYGGAGGKNEQFF
d_gene: TRBD2
v_gene: TRBV6-5
j_gene: TRBJ2-1
abundance: once

CDR3nt: TGTGCCAGCAGCCAAACTAGCGGGAGAAGCAACGAGCAGTACTTC
CDR3aa: CASSQTSGRSNEQYF
d_gene: TRBD2
v_gene: TRBV7-9
j_gene: TRBJ2-7
abundance: -

CDR3nt: TGTGCTAGTGGTTTAGGTACTAGTTTTGATGAGCAGTTCTTC
CDR3aa: CASGLGTSFDEQFF
d_gene: -
v_gene: TRBV12-5
j_gene: TRBJ2-1
abundance: -

CDR3nt: TGCGCCAGCAGCTCTCCCGGGACTAGCGGGAGGGGGGACTCTGGGGCCAACGTCCTGACTTTC
CDR3aa: CASSSPGTSGRGDSGANVLTF
d_gene: TRBD2
v_gene: TRBV5-1
j_gene: TRBJ2-6
abundance: -

CDR3nt: TGTGCCAGCAGCCACTCGCGGGTATCCCCGAACACTGAAGCTTTCTTT
CDR3aa: CASSHSRVSPNTEAFF
d_gene: -
v_gene: TRBV7-9
j_gene: TRBJ1-1
abundance: -

CDR3nt: TGTGCCAGCTCACCGTCGACAGGGGGCCTTGCCGGGGAGCTGTTTTTT
CDR3aa: CASSPSTGGLAGELFF
d_gene: TRBD1
v_gene: TRBV18
j_gene: TRBJ2-2
abundance: -

CDR3nt: TGTGCCACCAGCAGAGACTTTGGCCGGAGGAACACCGGGGAGCTGTTTTTT
CDR3aa: CATSRDFGRRNTGELFF
d_gene: -
v_gene: TRBV15
j_gene: TRBJ2-2
abundance: -

CDR3nt: TGTGCTAGTGGTCTCCAGACAGCGTTGGATGAGCAGTTCTTC
CDR3aa: CASGLQTALDEQFF
d_gene: -
v_gene: TRBV12-5
j_gene: TRBJ2-1
abundance: -

CDR3nt: TGCGCCAGCAGCCCGATGCGCGGCAGGGGATATGAAAAACTGTTTTTT
CDR3aa: CASSPMRGRGYEKLFF
d_gene: -
v_gene: TRBV4-3
j_gene: TRBJ1-4
abundance: few

CDR3nt: TGTGCCAGCAGCTTGTCCCCTAGCGATCCAGATACGCAGTATTTT
CDR3aa: CASSLSPSDPDTQYF
d_gene: -
v_gene: TRBV5-6
j_gene: TRBJ2-3
abundance: -

CDR3nt: TGTGCCAGCAGGTTAGACAGGAGCTCCTACAATGAGCAGTTCTTC
CDR3aa: CASRLDRSSYNEQFF
d_gene: -
v_gene: TRBV6-5
j_gene: TRBJ2-1
abundance: -

CDR3nt: TGTGCCAGCAGCTTAACTGGGGCGGGAGGGCCTTTTCTCGCTAGCACAGATACGCAGTATTTT
CDR3aa: CASSLTGAGGPFLASTDTQYF
d_gene: TRBD2
v_gene: TRBV7-3
j_gene: TRBJ2-3
abundance: -

CDR3nt: TGTGCCAGCAGCGTAGGGACAGTCACCTACGAGCAGTACTTC
CDR3aa: CASSVGTVTYEQYF
d_gene: -
v_gene: TRBV9
j_gene: TRBJ2-7
abundance: -

CDR3nt: TGTGCCAGTAGTAAGAGAGGAGACAATCAGCCCCAGCATTTT
CDR3aa: CASSKRGDNQPQHF
d_gene: -
v_gene: TRBV19
j_gene: TRBJ1-5
abundance: -

CDR3nt: TGTGCCAGCAGCTTAATGGCGGGAGGGAGGTCGGGAAACATTCAGTACTTC
CDR3aa: CASSLMAGGRSGNIQYF
d_gene: TRBD2
v_gene: TRBV7-9
j_gene: TRBJ2-4
abundance: -

CDR3nt: TGCAGCGTTGGAGGCAGGGGACCTTATAACGAGCAGTACTTC
CDR3aa: CSVGGRGPYNEQYF
d_gene: -
v_gene: TRBV29-1
j_gene: TRBJ2-7
abundance: -

CDR3nt: TGTGCCAGCAGCTTAGGGTCAGGGAATTCCGGGGAGCTGTTTTTT
CDR3aa: CASSLGSGNSGELFF
d_gene: -
v_gene: TRBV7-3
j_gene: TRBJ2-2
abundance: few

CDR3nt: TGCAGCGCCGGACAGGCCAAAACGAACACCGGGGAGCTGTTTTTT
CDR3aa: CSAGQAKTNTGELFF
d_gene: TRBD1
v_gene: TRBV29-1
j_gene: TRBJ2-2
abundance: -

CDR3nt: TGTGCCAGTATGGGGCCATCCAATCAGCCCCAGCATTTT
CDR3aa: CASMGPSNQPQHF
d_gene: -
v_gene: TRBV28
j_gene: TRBJ1-5
abundance: -

CDR3nt: TGTGCCAGCAGTTACTCGAGGGAGGGCTATGGCTACACCTTC
CDR3aa: CASSYSREGYGYTF
d_gene: -
v_gene: TRBV6-5
j_gene: TRBJ1-2
abundance: -

CDR3nt: TGTGCCAGCAGCCAGGACCTAGCGGGAGGAAGAGAGACCCAGTACTTC
CDR3aa: CASSQDLAGGRETQYF
d_gene: TRBD2
v_gene: TRBV3-1/TRBV3-2
j_gene: TRBJ2-5
abundance: -

CDR3nt: TGTGCCAGCAGCTTCGCCCTACAGGGAGACCAAGAGACCCAGTACTTC
CDR3aa: CASSFALQGDQETQYF
d_gene: -
v_gene: TRBV7-9
j_gene: TRBJ2-5
abundance: once

CDR3nt: TGTGCCAGCAGCTTAAAACGGGAGAACACCGGGGAGCTGTTTTTT
CDR3aa: CASSLKRENTGELFF
d_gene: -
v_gene: TRBV7-2
j_gene: TRBJ2-2
abundance: -

CDR3nt: TGTGCCAGCAGCCTCCGGGACAGAAATGAAAAACTGTTTTTT
CDR3aa: CASSLRDRNEKLFF
d_gene: TRBD1
v_gene: TRBV3-1/TRBV3-2
j_gene: TRBJ1-4
abundance: -

CDR3nt: TGTGCCAGCAGCCCTCCAGGGGGTCGGGCCAATGAGCAGTTCTTC
CDR3aa: CASSPPGGRANEQFF
d_gene: TRBD1
v_gene: TRBV11-1
j_gene: TRBJ2-1
abundance: once

CDR3nt: TGCAGCGTTGAAAGAGGGGACAGGTGGGGCTACACCTTC
CDR3aa: CSVERGDRWGYTF
d_gene: TRBD1
v_gene: TRBV29-1
j_gene: TRBJ1-2
abundance: -

CDR3nt: TGCAGCGTGTTGTTGCCCCGGACAGGGAAAAACAATGAGCAGTTCTTC
CDR3aa: CSVLLPRTGKNNEQFF
d_gene: TRBD1
v_gene: TRBV29-1
j_gene: TRBJ2-1
abundance: -

CDR3nt: TGTGCCAGCAGCCCTGCGGGGTTGAGGGCCAACGTCCTGACTTTC
CDR3aa: CASSPAGLRANVLTF
d_gene: -
v_gene: TRBV7-9
j_gene: TRBJ2-6
abundance: -

CDR3nt: TGCAGCGTTGCTGGACTAGCGGGAGTCCACTCCTACGAGCAGTACTTC
CDR3aa: CSVAGLAGVHSYEQYF
d_gene: TRBD2
v_gene: TRBV29-1
j_gene: TRBJ2-7
abundance: once

CDR3nt: TGTGCCACCAGTGATTTGGTGGGAAGCGGGACAGGGGACGGGGAGACCCAGTACTTC
CDR3aa: CATSDLVGSGTGDGETQYF
d_gene: TRBD1
v_gene: TRBV24-1
j_gene: TRBJ2-5
abundance: few

CDR3nt: TGTGCCACCAGCAGAGATAAGGACAGGCGGCGGGTCACCGGGGAGCTGTTTTTT
CDR3aa: CATSRDKDRRRVTGELFF
d_gene: TRBD1
v_gene: TRBV15
j_gene: TRBJ2-2
abundance: -

CDR3nt: TGTGCCAGCAGCCTTCGTAGCGGGAGTGTCTACGAGCAGTACTTC
CDR3aa: CASSLRSGSVYEQYF
d_gene: TRBD2
v_gene: TRBV9
j_gene: TRBJ2-7
abundance: once

CDR3nt: TGTGCCAGCAGTTACGGACAGCCTGAAGCTTTCTTT
CDR3aa: CASSYGQPEAFF
d_gene: -
v_gene: TRBV12-3/TRBV12-4
j_gene: TRBJ1-1
abundance: -

CDR3nt: TGTGCCAGCAGTTATCTGACTAGCGGGAGTACGTACAATGAGCAGTTCTTC
CDR3aa: CASSYLTSGSTYNEQFF
d_gene: TRBD2
v_gene: TRBV28
j_gene: TRBJ2-1
abundance: few

CDR3nt: TGTGCCAGCAGTCCAAAACAGGGCTCTGGGGCCAACGTCCTGACTTTC
CDR3aa: CASSPKQGSGANVLTF
d_gene: -
v_gene: TRBV27
j_gene: TRBJ2-6
abundance: -

CDR3nt: TGTGCCAGCAGATTCGTATCTAATGAAAAACTGTTTTTT
CDR3aa: CASRFVSNEKLFF
d_gene: -
v_gene: TRBV7-8
j_gene: TRBJ1-4
abundance: -

CDR3nt: TGTGCCAGTAGCTCCGGGACTAGATTAAATGAGCAGTTCTTC
CDR3aa: CASSSGTRLNEQFF
d_gene: TRBD2
v_gene: TRBV19
j_gene: TRBJ2-1
abundance: -

CDR3nt: TGTGCCAGCAGCTTAGATGACAGGGGGCGAGAGCAGTACTTC
CDR3aa: CASSLDDRGREQYF
d_gene: TRBD1
v_gene: TRBV7-6
j_gene: TRBJ2-7
abundance: -